These 17 T cell receptor beta chains share one sample of origin, sequenced in a study of blood T cells in healthy people across ages. Combining a sample-barcoded 5' primer with a J-beta primer mix, a second PCR ran for 7 to 11 cycles. MiXCR, run by TCRdb on the 5' RACE reads, gives a single entry per CDR3 protein. The sample lists roughly 1.4 million distinct CDR3 sequences; around 59% were seen once. The material sequenced was blood. These receptors were collected from a man between 18 and 29 years old in good health.

The rearrangement joins TRBV10-3 to TRBJ1-4; no firm D call. The V end was cut by 0 bases, the J end by 0 bases, with 8 bases between. The germline gives CDR1 ENHRY, CDR2 SYGVKD. The CDR3 runs to 16 residues. The CDR3 region is CAISESEAATNEKLFF. CDR3 in DNA: TGTGCCATCAGTGAGTCTGAGGCCGCAACTAATGAAAAACTGTTTTTT.

This chain joins TRBV9 and TRBJ2-3; no reliable D call. The ends were cut back, 0 bases at V and 0 bases at J, with 11 bases in the middle. CDR1 SGDLS and CDR2 YYNGEE come from the germline V gene. This CDR3 is built from 16 residues. In DNA, the CDR3 is TGTGCCAGCAGCGTAGAGCACCTTGCTAGCACAGATACGCAGTATTTT. Translated: CASSVEHLASTDTQYF.

The sample holds many counts of this clonotype. This chain uses TRBV2 with TRBJ1-4, with D unclear. This CDR3 is built from 15 residues. The germline V and J ends were trimmed by 3 bases and 5 bases, with 13 bases remaining between them. Germline CDR1 reads SNHLY; CDR2 reads FYNNEI. CDR3 sequence: CASSDSGGPNEKLFF. Here the CDR3 DNA reads TGTGCCAGCAGTGATTCTGGAGGCCCGAATGAAAAACTGTTTTTT.

CDR3 nucleotides: TGTGCCAGCAGCCCGACACGGGACAGGGGGCTCCACTACACCTACGAGCAGTACTTC. Residues: CASSPTRDRGLHYTYEQYF. The J gene is TRBJ2-7, the V gene TRBV11-2; 12 bases match TRBD1. J lost 2 bases, V lost 5 bases, and 16 bases had no gene match. The germline V gene has CDR1 SGHAT and CDR2 FQNNGV. The CDR3 is 19 amino acids.

The chain carries TRBV6-2 or TRBV6-3 and TRBJ2-1; a possible D gene is TRBD1 (6 bases). V was pared by 3 bases and J by 1 base, with 10 bases between. Looked up from germline, CDR1 is MNHEY and CDR2 is SVGEGT. The CDR3 sequence is 15 residues long. CDR3 in DNA: TGTGCCAGCAGTTATGACACAGGGTCCTACAATGAGCAGTTCTTC. Amino acid sequence: CASSYDTGSYNEQFF.

About this clonotype itself: At one end, the junction sequence differs from germline, possibly due to a read error. V gene TRBV11-2 combines with J gene TRBJ2-4, with a weak D call TRBD1 (6 bases). The tail of the sequence fits TRBJ2-7 better, so the J call may be wrong. Germline CDR1 is SGHAT and CDR2 is FQNNGV. The CDR3 runs to 15 residues. CDR3 amino acids: CASSSLRGSNDEQYF. The CDR3 DNA is TGCGCCAGCAGCAGTCTCAGGGGCAGCAACGACGAGCAGTACTTC.

This clonotype has more than one count but fewer than ten. The rearrangement joins TRBV6-5 to TRBJ2-1, with TRBD2 as a possible D gene (5 bases). The germline CDR1 and CDR2 sequences are MNHEY and SVGAGI. Trimming shortened V by 2 bases and J by 3 bases, and 11 bases separated the two germline ends. CDR3 length: 15 amino acids. CDR3 nucleotides: TGTGCCAGCAGTTACGAGGGTACTGGCTACAATGAGCAGTTCTTC. Translating it yields CASSYEGTGYNEQFF.

This clonotype has more than one count but fewer than ten. The chain has TRBV4-1 and TRBJ2-3, with 11 bases identical to TRBD2. The V and J ends lost 4 bases and 2 bases, in that order; junction bases with no gene match: 8. The CDR3 covers 17 residues. Looked up from germline, CDR1 is MGHRA and CDR2 is YSYEKL. DNA of the CDR3: TGCGCCAGCAGCCCTTACGGGACTAGCGGTATCACAGATACGCAGTATTTT. Translating gives CASSPYGTSGITDTQYF.

The chain links TRBV12-3 or TRBV12-4 to TRBJ1-5; D is ambiguous. Trimming took 2 bases from V and 4 from J, leaving 6 bases between them. The CDR3 contains 13 residues. The CDR3 sequence is CASSLSTNQPQHF. CDR3 bases: TGTGCCAGCAGTTTATCCACGAATCAGCCCCAGCATTTT.

The chain employs TRBV29-1 and TRBJ1-2, with 10 bases lining up with TRBD1. The ends lost 4 bases at V and 2 bases at J; junction bases unmatched: 4. This CDR3 has 14 amino acids. The germline V gene has CDR1 SQVTM and CDR2 ANQGSEA. CDR3 sequence reads: CSVAKTGGNYGYTF. The CDR3 DNA follows: TGCAGCGTTGCCAAGACAGGGGGCAACTATGGCTACACCTTC.

The chain is built from TRBV7-9 and TRBJ2-5; D is possibly TRBD2 (7 bases). V lost 4 bases, J lost 5 bases, and 17 bases lay in between. Germline lookup yields CDR1 SEHNR and CDR2 FQNEAQ (reference sequence). CDR3 length equals 15 residues. The CDR3 loop is CASSSYGGAVETQYF. The CDR3 DNA reads as TGTGCCAGCAGCTCATATGGGGGGGCTGTGGAGACCCAGTACTTC.

This clonotype has only one observation. The chain has TRBV21-1 and TRBJ2-5; the table gives TRBD2 as D, unverified against the DNA. TRBV21-1 is a known pseudogene. The CDR3 runs 17 residues. CDR3 amino acids: CASSRPGLAGSRGEQYF. The CDR3 nucleotides are TGTGCCAGCAGCCGCCCGGGACTAGCGGGTTCCAGGGGGGAGCAGTACTTC.

The chain couples TRBV29-1 to TRBJ2-2, with TRBD2 identical over 8 bases. J lost 4 bases, V lost 4 bases, and 8 bases had no gene match. CDR1 is SQVTM, CDR2 ANQGSEA, per germline. The CDR3 is 15 amino acids. The CDR3 spells CSVGQSGGSTGELFF. The CDR3 DNA sequence: TGCAGCGTTGGACAAAGCGGGGGCAGCACCGGGGAGCTGTTTTTT.

The rearrangement links TRBV27 to TRBJ2-5; tentative D call: TRBD1 (6 bases). CDR3 length equals 14 residues. With 4 bases removed from V and 2 bases from J, the gap between germline ends came to 11 bases. The germline CDR1 and CDR2 sequences are MNHEY and SMNVEV (reference sequence). CDR3 residues: CASSWADSQETQYF. For the CDR3, the DNA is TGTGCCAGCAGTTGGGCGGACAGTCAAGAGACCCAGTACTTC.

The gene calls are TRBV7-2 and TRBJ2-5; D possibly corresponds to TRBD2 (5 bases). The DNA matches TRBJ2-4 better at its end, which makes the J call doubtful. Germline CDR1 SGHTA, CDR2 FQGNSA. The CDR3 has 15 amino acids. The CDR3 DNA follows: TGTGCCAGCAGCTTAAGTGCGGGCCTCAAAAACATTCAGTACTTC. This gives the protein CASSLSAGLKNIQYF.

Notes on this clonotype: At one end, the junction sequence differs from germline, possibly due to a read error. This chain uses TRBV20-1 with TRBJ2-1; D might be TRBD1 or TRBD2, each matching 6 bases. The CDR3 has 15 amino acids. The V gene's germline CDR1 is DFQATT and CDR2 SNEGSKA (reference sequence). The CDR3 loop reads CSASGSGGTYSEQFF. For the CDR3, the DNA is TGCAGTGCTAGCGGGAGTGGGGGCACCTACAGTGAGCAGTTCTTC.

The chain recombines TRBV10-1 with TRBJ1-1; TRBD1 agrees at 8 bases. Germline assignment: CDR1 WNHNN and CDR2 SYGVQD (reference sequence). This CDR3 spans 15 amino acids. With V trimmed by 6 bases and J by 0 bases, 6 bases remained unmatched. The DNA of the CDR3 is TGCGCCAGCAGCGGGACAGGAGTCATGAACACTGAAGCTTTCTTT. Its translation is CASSGTGVMNTEAFF.